The 8 T cell receptor beta chains below come from one sample, sequenced in a study of identical twins. One entry per CDR3 protein, called by TCRdb with MiXCR from the 5' RACE reads. The table lists 420,000 or so distinct CDR3 sequences, under 20% of them singletons. Sample: naive T cells sorted from blood. The origin of the receptors is a man between 50 and 59 years old in good health.

This clonotype was found a few times. The genes are TRBV6-2 or TRBV6-3 and TRBJ2-7; D may be TRBD2 (5 bases). The germline V gene has CDR1 MNHEY and CDR2 SVGEGT. V lost 0 bases and J lost 0, with 12 bases in between. This CDR3 region has 16 residues. The CDR3 sequence is CASSYSVGASSYEQYF. Here the CDR3 DNA reads TGTGCCAGCAGTTACTCTGTGGGAGCGAGCTCCTACGAGCAGTACTTC.

J is TRBJ2-7 and V is TRBV5-1; 11 bases agree with TRBD2. The length of the CDR3 is 15 residues. The junction had 3 bases not matched to a gene; V was cut back by 4 bases and J by 0 bases. Germline V gene data show CDR1 as SGHRS and CDR2 as YFSETQ. CDR3: CASSTTSGSSYEQYF. Written as DNA, the CDR3 is TGCGCCAGCAGCACCACTAGCGGGAGCTCCTACGAGCAGTACTTC.

The rearrangement uses TRBV12-3 or TRBV12-4 and TRBJ1-5; no clear D. Trimming left V 3 bases short and J 7 bases short, with 13 bases between. The CDR3 extends over 14 amino acids. CDR3 sequence: CASSLAGWEQPQHF. CDR3 nucleotides: TGTGCCAGCAGTTTGGCAGGATGGGAACAGCCCCAGCATTTT.

This clonotype came up many times. The chain has TRBV29-1 and TRBJ2-1; no reliable D call. This CDR3 has 15 residues. CDR1 is SQVTM, CDR2 ANQGSEA, per germline. The V gene lost 1 base and the J gene lost 0 bases, with 10 bases spanning the gap. The CDR3 bases are TGCAGCGTTGAAGCCCGTACGAGCTCCTACAATGAGCAGTTCTTC. Translation gives CSVEARTSSYNEQFF.

The chain couples TRBV4-2 to TRBJ2-2; D ambiguous. With 4 bases removed from V and 5 bases from J, the gap between germline ends came to 14 bases. The CDR3 consists of 15 residues. Germline assignment: CDR1 LGHNA and CDR2 YNFKEQ. CDR3 sequence reads: CASSLGKSRTGELFF. The CDR3 bases are TGTGCCAGCAGCCTAGGGAAATCGAGAACCGGGGAGCTGTTTTTT.

This clonotype was counted many times. The gene calls are TRBV4-2 and TRBJ2-3; 11 bases align to TRBD2. V trimming: 3 bases; J trimming: 0 bases; junction bases outside the gene matches: 11. CDR1 and CDR2 (germline): LGHNA, YNFKEQ. The CDR3 runs to 19 residues. CDR3 nucleotide sequence: TGTGCCAGCAGCCACACGGCTAGCGGGGGGTCGTATAGCACAGATACGCAGTATTTT. Translating gives CASSHTASGGSYSTDTQYF.

This clonotype was detected many times. The chain employs TRBV7-2 and TRBJ2-3; 14 bases are shared with TRBD2. V gave up 5 bases and J gave up 5 bases; unmatched junction bases: 6. Germline V CDR1 and CDR2: SGHTA, FQGNSA. This CDR3 contains 16 residues. The CDR3: CASSTGLAGVGDTQYF. As DNA, the CDR3 is TGTGCCAGCAGCACGGGACTAGCGGGAGTTGGAGATACGCAGTATTTT.

This clonotype was seen many times. The chain joins TRBV10-3 to TRBJ2-5; 9 nucleotides match TRBD2. This CDR3 comprises 15 residues. With V trimmed by 3 bases and J by 5 bases, 7 bases remained unmatched. Germline V gene sequence: CDR1 ENHRY, CDR2 SYGVKD. This CDR3 is CAISETGLARETQYF. The DNA for the CDR3 is TGTGCCATCAGTGAAACGGGACTAGCTAGGGAGACCCAGTACTTC.